Here is one T cell receptor beta chain with its context. This clonotype was seen a few times. Its antigen specificity is not known. Base qualities are not at hand, and no much larger clone is one base apart. TCR cDNA was synthesized by 5'RACE template switching, through which a universal primer site and unique molecular identifiers were introduced. Priming for cDNA synthesis came from both the TCR alpha and TCR beta constant segments. Library amplification involved two PCR steps, and the second step added sample barcodes and sequencing adapters. Libraries were sequenced on Illumina HiSeq 2500 (2x100 bp) or NovaSeq (2x150 bp). The original methods were these. MIGEC handled demultiplexing of reads and collapsing into UMI consensus sequences, while MiXCR performed V(D)J alignment. Using edgeR on replicate PBMC samples, clonotypes were called vaccine-responding if FDR was below 0.01 and the log2 fold change was above 5 up to day 15. Bulk clonotypes were assigned CD4 or CD8 identity according to which sequenced CD4 or CD8 repertoire held them at higher abundance. TCRdb reanalyzed the raw reads on its own, using fastp at Q25 for trimming and MiXCR for clone calling, and kept in-frame beta chains. Duplicate CDR3 protein sequences are folded into a single record with the most common DNA and genes. TCRdb's processing, not the study's, gives the V and J calls here. Across this sample there are under 550,000 distinct CDR3 sequences, with less than 25% seen only once. Around 17% of the sample goes to the ten largest clones.

This entry is derived from a study of T cells after yellow fever vaccination (dated by TCRdb to between 2019 and 2020). A note on the overall study: The SMART-Seq v4 Ultra Low Input RNA kit was used to prepare libraries from fractions with low cell numbers. Two healthy male donors made up the cohort, one aged 18 to 29 years and the other aged 30 to 40 years. Bulk PBMC replicates and cell subsets were isolated from blood drawn at multiple timepoints before and after both primary and secondary immunization. Bulk TCR alpha and beta repertoires were sequenced longitudinally to track T-cell clones before and after primary and booster YFV17D yellow fever vaccination. What the research found in general, with its limitations: Because abundant contaminating clonotypes from the bulk population could be contained in FACS-sorted repertoires, computational filtering was required. The study included only a couple of donors, which limits how far the findings can be generalized. The secondary T-cell response was found to be weaker but faster than the primary response, with a peak reached on day 5 rather than on day 15. Most clones expanded after primary vaccination were re-detected after the booster (approximately 96% of CD4 and approximately 89% of CD8), suggesting broad memory maintenance. A small fraction of clonotypes showed up in both the CD4 and CD8 compartments, probably as a result of convergent recombination.

The sample's treatment or condition label, in plain terms: live attenuated yellow fever vaccine strain. At every blood-draw timepoint, two biological replicates of bulk PBMCs were collected. PBMCs were isolated from peripheral blood using a standard Ficoll-Paque protocol. RNA was extracted with TriZol from bulk PBMCs, CD4 and CD8 fractions, and dextramer-positive and dextramer-negative fractions. The CDR3 starts with the cysteine, ends with the phenylalanine, and has 14 residues. The CDR3 DNA has 42 bases and is translated from base 1. V trim: 6 bases; J trim: 2 bases; unmatched bases: 7. Per the germline V gene (reference sequence), DFQATT is the CDR1 and SNEGSKA is the CDR2.

The sequence is built from TRBV20-1 and TRBJ2-3; the junction holds 8 bases that match TRBD2. This receptor was taken from a man between 18 and 29 years old who received the YFV17D yellow fever vaccine. Sequences were derived from PBMCs, sampled 21 days after the first yellow fever vaccination. The CDR3 reads as follows: CSAPFSGATDTQYF. The nucleotide sequence reads as follows: TGCAGTGCCCCATTTAGCGGGGCCACAGATACGCAGTATTTT.